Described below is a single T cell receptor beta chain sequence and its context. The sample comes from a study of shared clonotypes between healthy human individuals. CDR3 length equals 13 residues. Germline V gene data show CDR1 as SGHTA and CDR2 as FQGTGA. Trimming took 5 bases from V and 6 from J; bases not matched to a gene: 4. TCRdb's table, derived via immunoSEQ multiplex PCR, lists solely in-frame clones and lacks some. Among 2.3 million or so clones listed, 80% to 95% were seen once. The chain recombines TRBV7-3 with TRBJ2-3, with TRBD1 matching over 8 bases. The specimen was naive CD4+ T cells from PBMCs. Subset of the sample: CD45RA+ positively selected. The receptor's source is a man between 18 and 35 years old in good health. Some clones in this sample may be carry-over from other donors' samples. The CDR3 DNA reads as TGTGCCAGCAGCAACACAGGGGGTGATACGCAGTATTTT. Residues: CASSNTGGDTQYF. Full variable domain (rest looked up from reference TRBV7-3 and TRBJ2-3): GAGVSQTPSNKVTEKGKYVELRCDPISGHTALYWYRQSLGQGPEFLIYFQGTGAADDSGLPNDRFFAVRPEGSVSTLKIQRTERGDSAVYLCASSNTGGDTQYFGPGTRLTVL.